The clone carrying this T cell receptor (beta chain) was observed a single time. The antigen remains undetermined. These data are taken from a study of cytomegalovirus exposure and HLA in healthy donors. Findings and caveats of the study: Earlier analysis yielded a pattern in which most TCR beta V segments were productive about 90% or about 30% of the time.

Donors showed nominal health when sampled, although they likely had unrecorded immune exposures. Germline-derived CDR1 and CDR2 are SGDLS and YYNGEE. Deletions cut 7 bases from V and 5 bases from J, with 15 bases between. The CDR3 covers 13 residues. Amplification used 60 Vbeta primers and 13 Jbeta primers. Libraries were prepared by immunoSEQ multiplex PCR; TCRdb keeps only in-frame clonotypes and omits some of them. This sample has around 190,000 clones, with around 81% found just once. The chain couples TRBV9 to TRBJ2-5; perhaps TRBD2 as D (7 bases). The sequenced sample consisted of PBMCs. The origin of this receptor is a man between 25 and 39 years old in good health and CMV-seronegative. The DNA for the CDR3 is TGTGCCAGCGGTGGGGGGGCCGGGGAGACCCAGTACTTC. It is translated as CASGGGAGETQYF.